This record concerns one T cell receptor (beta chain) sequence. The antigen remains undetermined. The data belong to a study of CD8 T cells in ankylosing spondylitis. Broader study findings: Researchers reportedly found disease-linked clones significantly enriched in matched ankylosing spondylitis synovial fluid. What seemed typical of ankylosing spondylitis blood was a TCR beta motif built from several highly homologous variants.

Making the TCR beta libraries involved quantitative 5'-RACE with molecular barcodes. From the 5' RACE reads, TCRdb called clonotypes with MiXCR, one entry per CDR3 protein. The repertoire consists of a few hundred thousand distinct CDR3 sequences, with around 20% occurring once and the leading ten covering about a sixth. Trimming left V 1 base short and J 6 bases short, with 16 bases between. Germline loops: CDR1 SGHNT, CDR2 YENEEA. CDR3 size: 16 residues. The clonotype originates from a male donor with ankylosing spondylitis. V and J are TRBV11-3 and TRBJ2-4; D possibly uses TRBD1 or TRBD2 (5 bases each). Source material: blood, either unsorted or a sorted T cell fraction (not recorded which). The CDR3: CASSLGAGGHGNIQYF. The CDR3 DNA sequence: TGTGCCAGCAGCTTAGGCGCTGGGGGTCACGGAAACATTCAGTACTTC.